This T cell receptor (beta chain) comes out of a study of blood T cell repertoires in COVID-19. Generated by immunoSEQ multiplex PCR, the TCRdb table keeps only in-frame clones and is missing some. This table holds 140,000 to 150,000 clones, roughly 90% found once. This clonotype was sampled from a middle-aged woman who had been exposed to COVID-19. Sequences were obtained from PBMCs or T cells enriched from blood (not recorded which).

The CDR3 reads CASRGGETQYF. The CDR3 DNA sequence: TGTGCCAGCAGAGGCGGAGAGACCCAGTACTTC. The chain employs TRBV2 and TRBJ2-5; D remains unclear. The CDR3 totals 11 residues. Germline CDR1 is SNHLY and CDR2 is FYNNEI. Trimming left V 6 bases short and J 4 bases short, with 6 bases between. The complete variable domain, with remaining parts taken from reference TRBV2 and TRBJ2-5, reads EPEVTQTPSHQVTQMGQEVILRCVPISNHLYFYWYRQILGQKVEFLVSFYNNEISEKSEIFDDQFSVERPDGSNFTLKIRSTKLEDSAMYFCASRGGETQYFGPGTRLLVL.